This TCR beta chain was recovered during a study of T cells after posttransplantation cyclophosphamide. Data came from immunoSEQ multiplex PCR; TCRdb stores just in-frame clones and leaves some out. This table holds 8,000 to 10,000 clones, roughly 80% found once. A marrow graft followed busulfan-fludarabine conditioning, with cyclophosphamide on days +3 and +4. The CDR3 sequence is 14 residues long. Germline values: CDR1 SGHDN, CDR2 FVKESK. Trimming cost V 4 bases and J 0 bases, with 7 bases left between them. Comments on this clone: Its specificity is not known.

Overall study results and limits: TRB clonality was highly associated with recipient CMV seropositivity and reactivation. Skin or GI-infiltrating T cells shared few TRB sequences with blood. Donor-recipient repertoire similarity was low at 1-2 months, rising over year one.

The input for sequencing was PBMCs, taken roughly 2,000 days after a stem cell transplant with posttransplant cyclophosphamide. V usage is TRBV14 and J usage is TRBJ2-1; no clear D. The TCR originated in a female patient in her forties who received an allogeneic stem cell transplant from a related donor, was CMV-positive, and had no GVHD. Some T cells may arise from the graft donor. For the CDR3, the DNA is TGTGCCAGCAGCCGTGTGAGCTCCTACAATGAGCAGTTCTTC. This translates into CASSRVSSYNEQFF.